What follows describes a single T cell receptor beta chain. This clonotype came up once. Its antigen target is currently unknown. No base quality values were provided; no much bigger clone lies one nucleotide off. The library was obtained by PCR. TCRdb records Illumina HiSeq 2500 as the sequencer. Molecular barcoding was employed in the preparation of TCR libraries, with unique molecular identifiers being used to normalize TCRbeta repertoire quantification. In-frame beta chains were kept once TCRdb had trimmed the public reads at Q25 with fastp and called clones with MiXCR. Each CDR3 protein appears once, grouped with its most common genes and DNA. For this sample there are around 480,000 distinct CDR3 sequences; 32% appear just once. The ten largest account for around 2.3% of the sample. The data are from a study of T-cell reconstitution after alpha-beta-depleted transplantation in children listed by TCRdb under 2016. The study in broad terms: T-cell immune reconstitution after TCRalphabeta/CD19-depleted allogeneic hematopoietic cell transplantation in children was quantitatively tracked in the study by means of TCR repertoire profiling.

Trimming takes 4 bases off V and 3 bases off J; junction bases not matched to a gene: 15. The germline V gene supplies CDR1 MNHEY and CDR2 SVGEGT. The CDR3 runs 18 amino acids, cysteine and phenylalanine included. The read is trimmed to its CDR3 DNA, 54 bases read in frame from base 1. Sequenced material: PBMCs from the stem cell graft donor, taken from the stem cell graft. The sequence came from a human donor who donated a stem cell graft to a child with aplastic anemia. The sequence joins TRBV6-2 or TRBV6-3 to TRBJ1-2; 9 bases in between match TRBD1. The CDR3 in this case is CASSFSWTGDTLYYGYTF. The DNA is as follows: TGTGCCAGCAGTTTTTCTTGGACAGGGGACACCCTTTACTATGGCTACACCTTC.